This is a list of T cell receptor beta chains from one sample in a study of shared clonotypes between healthy human individuals. This table comes from immunoSEQ multiplex PCR, and its TCRdb copy is limited to in-frame clones, with some not included. The sample lists roughly 2,500,000 clones, approximately 93% occurring once. Sequenced: naive CD4+ T cells from PBMCs. Receptor source: a man between 18 and 29 years old in good health. Some clones in this sample may be carry-over from other donors' samples. The CDR3 runs from the conserved cysteine through the conserved F or W. The D gene is left open where the match is weak. A clone size is listed for some rows: how often the clone was seen (once, few, many), or a class if it is expanded.

j_call v_call clone_size d_call cdr3_aa cdr3_nt
TRBJ1-1 TRBV28 . TRBD1 CASSLSGQPTEAFF TGTGCCAGCAGCCTCTCGGGACAGCCCACTGAAGCTTTCTTT
TRBJ2-3 TRBV6-5 . . CASREGRRTDTQYF TGTGCCAGCAGGGAGGGTCGCCGCACAGATACGCAGTATTTT
TRBJ1-3 TRBV5-1 . . CASSPGDGSSGNTIYF TGCGCCAGCAGCCCGGGGGATGGCAGCTCTGGAAACACCATATATTTT
TRBJ1-1 TRBV28 . . CASSLQGYTEAFF TGTGCCAGCAGTTTGCAGGGTTACACTGAAGCTTTCTTT
TRBJ1-4 TRBV6-6 . TRBD1 CASHRDRGEKLFF TGTGCCAGCCACCGGGACAGGGGTGAAAAACTGTTTTTT
TRBJ1-1 TRBV30 . . CAWGKGGTEAFF TGTGCCTGGGGGAAGGGGGGCACTGAAGCTTTCTTT
TRBJ1-2 TRBV7-2 once TRBD1 CASSPDRGRGYGYTF TGTGCCAGCAGTCCGGACAGGGGGCGCGGCTATGGCTACACCTTC
TRBJ1-3 TRBV25-1 . . CASSEPGTSGNTIYF TGTGCCAGCAGCGAACCAGGGACCTCTGGAAACACCATATATTTT
TRBJ2-3 TRBV11-2 . . CASSLDRATDTQYF TGTGCCAGCAGCTTAGACAGGGCCACAGATACGCAGTATTTT
TRBJ1-4 TRBV6-5 . . CATSGPLGTNEKLFF TGTGCCACGTCCGGGCCCCTGGGGACTAATGAAAAACTGTTTTTT
TRBJ1-2 TRBV27 few . CASSLSGYGYTF TGTGCCAGCAGTTTATCTGGCTATGGCTACACCTTC
TRBJ2-7 TRBV7-2 . . CASSLVGQQEQYF TGTGCCAGCAGCTTAGTGGGCCAACAGGAGCAGTACTTC
TRBJ2-2 TRBV6-1 . . CASSEVQGLSGELFF TGTGCCAGCAGTGAGGTTCAGGGCTTATCCGGGGAGCTGTTTTTT
TRBJ2-6 TRBV5-4 . TRBD1 CASSHAGGSGANVLTF TGTGCCAGCAGCCATGCAGGGGGCTCTGGGGCCAACGTCCTGACTTTC
TRBJ2-4 TRBV19 . . CASSISPGPGIQYF TGTGCCAGTAGTATATCCCCTGGGCCGGGCATTCAGTACTTC
TRBJ1-2 TRBV19 . . CASSIDRSSVVGYTF TGTGCCAGTAGTATAGATCGTAGTTCGGTTGTCGGCTACACCTTC
TRBJ2-7 TRBV10-1 . . CASSESLGILLYEQYF TGCGCCAGCAGTGAGTCCTTGGGAATACTCCTCTACGAGCAGTACTTC
TRBJ2-3 TRBV9 once TRBD1 CASSVTGDTQYF TGTGCCAGCAGCGTGACAGGGGATACGCAGTATTTT
TRBJ2-5 TRBV5-1 . . CASSRSAGEEETQYF TGCGCCAGCAGCCGATCAGCGGGCGAAGAAGAGACCCAGTACTTC
TRBJ1-5 TRBV28 . . CASSPASAGGGLQHF TGTGCCAGCAGCCCCGCCTCAGCTGGAGGGGGTTTGCAGCATTTT
TRBJ1-1 TRBV30 . . CAWSVGWGGTEAFF TGTGCCTGGAGTGTAGGGTGGGGAGGCACTGAAGCTTTCTTT
TRBJ2-3 TRBV11-2 . . CASSTDTDTQYF TGTGCCAGCAGCACTGACACAGATACGCAGTATTTT
TRBJ1-1 TRBV6-6 . . CASSYSWAGNTEAFF TGTGCCAGCAGTTACTCCTGGGCGGGTAACACTGAAGCTTTCTTT
TRBJ2-7 TRBV6-1 . . CASTRLRDRDYEQYF TGTGCCAGCACCAGGCTTCGGGACCGTGATTACGAGCAGTACTTC
TRBJ2-7 TRBV7-2 once TRBD2 CASSLRGGSYSYEQYF TGTGCCAGCAGCTTGCGGGGCGGGAGTTACTCCTACGAGCAGTACTTC
TRBJ1-3 TRBV2 . . CASSLTEGNTIYF TGTGCCAGCAGCCTGACAGAAGGAAACACCATATATTTT